This TCR beta chain is drawn from a study of early T cells in non-severe SARS-CoV-2 infection. Across the whole study: Sequenced bulk RNA came from whole blood that was unsorted, and chains were unpaired. Study-wide results and caveats: Matches to VDJdb favored anti-spike CD8 responses and missed private and CD4 specificities.

CDR3 length: 11 amino acids. Germline lookup yields CDR1 MNHNS and CDR2 SASEGT. Trimming shortened V by 5 bases and J by 3 bases, and 5 bases separated the two germline ends. This clonotype was seen at least ten times. Its antigen is as yet unknown. Attachment of unique molecular identifiers to individual cDNA molecules was performed. TCRdb itself ran the 5' RACE reads through MiXCR, one entry per CDR3 protein. The repertoire consists of 55,000 to 70,000 distinct CDR3 sequences, with 10% to 15% occurring once and the leading ten covering 4.8%. The sample taken for sequencing was whole blood. This chain uses TRBV6-1 with TRBJ2-7; D gene uncertain. This receptor was obtained from an adult who was a healthcare worker with PCR-confirmed SARS-CoV-2 infection or an uninfected control (not recorded which). The DNA for the CDR3 is TGTGCCAGCAGTAAGAACTACGAGCAGTACTTC. This sequence encodes CASSKNYEQYF.